Reported below is one T cell receptor beta chain. Its antigen is currently unknown. Sequencing used immunoSEQ multiplex PCR; TCRdb keeps in-frame clones, though not all of them. The table shows tens of thousands of clones, with roughly 60% occurring only once. The entry originates in a study of radiation and T cells in renal cell carcinoma. Treatment in this sample: treatment-naive control, cytoreductive nephrectomy. Control tumor donors were a few females and more than ten males, median age around 54 years. Study-wide results and limits: Intratumoral heterogeneity was not captured in these approximately 0.9 g regions. Irradiated tumors held more dominant CDR3 motifs than control tumors. In nephrectomy-only tumors, top 100 clonotypes averaged approximately 40%, versus around 54% irradiated.

Trimming removed 7 bases at V and 1 base at J, with 16 bases between. CDR3 length: 15 residues. The V gene's germline CDR1 is MNHNY and CDR2 SVGAGI (reference sequence). Sequencing used tumor tissue, obtained from a patient whose treatment was nephrectomy without radiotherapy. V usage is TRBV6-6 and J usage is TRBJ1-1; a weak D match, TRBD1 (5 bases). The receptor's source is a man aged 40-50 years with renal cell carcinoma. For the CDR3, the DNA is TGTGCCAGCACGACCGCCGGGGCGTCGAACACTGAAGCTTTCTTT. Residues: CASTTAGASNTEAFF.